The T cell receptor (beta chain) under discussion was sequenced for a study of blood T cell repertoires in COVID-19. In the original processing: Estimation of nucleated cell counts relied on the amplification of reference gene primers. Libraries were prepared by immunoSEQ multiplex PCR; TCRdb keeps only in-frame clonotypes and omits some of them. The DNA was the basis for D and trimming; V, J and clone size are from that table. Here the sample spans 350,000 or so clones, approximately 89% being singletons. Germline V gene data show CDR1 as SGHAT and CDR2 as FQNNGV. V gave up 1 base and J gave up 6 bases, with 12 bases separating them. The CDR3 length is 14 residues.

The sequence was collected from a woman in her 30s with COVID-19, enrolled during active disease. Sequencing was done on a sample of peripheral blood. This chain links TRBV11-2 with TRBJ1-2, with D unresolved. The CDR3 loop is CASSLAAVADGYTF. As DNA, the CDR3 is TGTGCCAGCAGCTTAGCGGCAGTTGCGGATGGCTACACCTTC. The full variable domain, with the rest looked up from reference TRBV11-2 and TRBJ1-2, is EAGVAQSPRYKIIEKRQSVAFWCNPISGHATLYWYQQILGQGPKLLIQFQNNGVVDDSQLPKDRFSAERLKGVDSTLKIQPAKLEDSAVYLCASSLAAVADGYTFGSGTRLTVV.